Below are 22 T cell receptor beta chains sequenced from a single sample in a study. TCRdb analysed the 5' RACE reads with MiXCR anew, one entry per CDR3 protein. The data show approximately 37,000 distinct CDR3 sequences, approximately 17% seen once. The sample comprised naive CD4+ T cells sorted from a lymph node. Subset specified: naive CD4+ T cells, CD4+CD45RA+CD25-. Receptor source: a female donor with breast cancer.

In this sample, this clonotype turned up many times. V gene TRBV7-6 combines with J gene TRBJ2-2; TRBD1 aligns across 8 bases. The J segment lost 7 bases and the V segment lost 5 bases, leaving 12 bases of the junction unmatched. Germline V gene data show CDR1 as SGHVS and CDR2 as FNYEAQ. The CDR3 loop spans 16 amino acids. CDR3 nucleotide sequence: TGTGCCAGCAGCCCCAGGACAGGGTCATATAACGGGGAGCTGTTTTTT. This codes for CASSPRTGSYNGELFF.

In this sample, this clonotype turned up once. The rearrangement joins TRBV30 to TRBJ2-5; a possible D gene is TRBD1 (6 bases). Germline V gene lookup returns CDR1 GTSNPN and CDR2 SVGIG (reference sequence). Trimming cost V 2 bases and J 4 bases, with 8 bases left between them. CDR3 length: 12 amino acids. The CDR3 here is CAWSTGRETQYF. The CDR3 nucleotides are TGTGCCTGGAGTACAGGGAGAGAGACCCAGTACTTC.

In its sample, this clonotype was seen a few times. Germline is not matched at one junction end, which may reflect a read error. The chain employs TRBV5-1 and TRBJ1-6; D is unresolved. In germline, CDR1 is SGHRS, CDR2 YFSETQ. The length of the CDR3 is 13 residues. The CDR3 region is CARSSSQDSPLHF. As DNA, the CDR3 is TGCGCCCGCAGCTCCTCTCAAGATTCACCCCTCCACTTT.

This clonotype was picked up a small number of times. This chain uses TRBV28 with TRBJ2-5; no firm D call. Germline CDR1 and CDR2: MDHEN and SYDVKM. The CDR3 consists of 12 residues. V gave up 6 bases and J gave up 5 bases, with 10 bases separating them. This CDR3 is CASSSVGETQYF. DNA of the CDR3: TGTGCCAGCAGCTCCGTGGGGGAGACCCAGTACTTC.

CDR3 residues: CASSLGTGVYEQYF. The CDR3, as DNA: TGTGCCAGCAGCTTAGGGACAGGGGTCTACGAGCAGTACTTC. The chain employs TRBV7-9 and TRBJ2-7, with 9 positions matching TRBD1. The V gene's germline CDR1 is SEHNR and CDR2 FQNEAQ (reference sequence). The trim removed 1 base at V and 3 bases at J, leaving 1 base unmatched. The CDR3 totals 14 residues.

CDR3 sequence (DNA): TGTGCCAGTACCCCGGACAGGGGGAACACTGAAGCTTTCTTT. Translated, it gives CASTPDRGNTEAFF. The chain employs TRBV19 and TRBJ1-1; 9 bases agree with TRBD1. The CDR3 covers 14 residues. Germline lookup yields CDR1 LNHDA and CDR2 SQIVND (reference sequence). V lost 7 bases, J lost 1 base, and 4 bases stayed unmatched. Together with reference TRBV19 and TRBJ1-1, the CDR3 gives the full variable domain: DGGITQSPKYLFRKEGQNVTLSCEQNLNHDAMYWYRQDPGQGLRLIYYSQIVNDFQKGDIAEGYSVSREKKESFPLTVTSAQKNPTAFYLCASTPDRGNTEAFFGQGTRLTVV.

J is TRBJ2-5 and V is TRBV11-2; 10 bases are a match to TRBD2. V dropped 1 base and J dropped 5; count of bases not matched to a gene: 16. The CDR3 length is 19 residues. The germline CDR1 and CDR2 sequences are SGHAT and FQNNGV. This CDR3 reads CASSLVSLNLAGDRETQYF. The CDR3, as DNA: TGTGCCAGCAGCTTAGTTTCGCTGAATCTAGCGGGGGATCGGGAGACCCAGTACTTC.

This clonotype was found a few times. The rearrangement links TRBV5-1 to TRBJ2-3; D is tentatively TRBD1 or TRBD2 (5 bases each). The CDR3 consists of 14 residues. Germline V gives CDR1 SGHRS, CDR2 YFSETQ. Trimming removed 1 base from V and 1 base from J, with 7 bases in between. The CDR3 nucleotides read TGCGCCAGCAGCTTGTTGGGGGGCACAGATACGCAGTATTTT. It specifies CASSLLGGTDTQYF.

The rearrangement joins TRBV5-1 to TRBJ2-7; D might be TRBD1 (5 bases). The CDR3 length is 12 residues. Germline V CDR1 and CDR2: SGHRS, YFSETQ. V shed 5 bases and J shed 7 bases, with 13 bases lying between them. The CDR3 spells CASSLEKGEQYF. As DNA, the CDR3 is TGCGCCAGCAGTCTCGAGAAGGGGGAGCAGTACTTC.

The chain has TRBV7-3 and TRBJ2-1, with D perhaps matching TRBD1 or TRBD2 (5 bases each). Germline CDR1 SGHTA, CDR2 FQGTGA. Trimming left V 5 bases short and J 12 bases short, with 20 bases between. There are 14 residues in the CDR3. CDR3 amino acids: CASSPNRDGEGQFF. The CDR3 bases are TGTGCCAGCAGCCCGAATAGGGACGGCGAGGGGCAGTTCTTC.

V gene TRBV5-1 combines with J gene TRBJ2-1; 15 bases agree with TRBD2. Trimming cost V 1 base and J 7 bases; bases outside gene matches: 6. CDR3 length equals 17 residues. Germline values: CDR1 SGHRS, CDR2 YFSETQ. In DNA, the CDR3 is TGCGCCAGCAGCTTGATGGGACTAGCGGGAGGTTGGAATGAGCAGTTCTTC. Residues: CASSLMGLAGGWNEQFF.

The CDR3 bases are TGTGCCAGCTCAGCGGGACAGGTTAATCAGCCCCAGCATTTT. Protein: CASSAGQVNQPQHF. This sequence joins TRBV6-1 and TRBJ1-5; 8 nucleotides align to TRBD1. V dropped 8 bases and J dropped 4; count of bases not matched to a gene: 7. The length of the CDR3 is 14 residues. The germline gives CDR1 MNHNS, CDR2 SASEGT.

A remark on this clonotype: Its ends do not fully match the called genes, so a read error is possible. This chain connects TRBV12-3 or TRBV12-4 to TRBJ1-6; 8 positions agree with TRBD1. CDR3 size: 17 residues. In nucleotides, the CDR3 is TGTGCCAGCAGTGAAGCAGGGGGCCTGGGGAATAATCCACCCCTCCACTTT. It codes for CASSEAGGLGNNPPLHF.

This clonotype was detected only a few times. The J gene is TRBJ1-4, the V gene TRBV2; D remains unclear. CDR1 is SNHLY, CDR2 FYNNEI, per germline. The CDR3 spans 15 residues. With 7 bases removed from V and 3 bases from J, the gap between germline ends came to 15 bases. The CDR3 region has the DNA TGTGCCAGCAAAGGTGGAAGCAGTCCTAATGAAAAACTGTTTTTT. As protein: CASKGGSSPNEKLFF.

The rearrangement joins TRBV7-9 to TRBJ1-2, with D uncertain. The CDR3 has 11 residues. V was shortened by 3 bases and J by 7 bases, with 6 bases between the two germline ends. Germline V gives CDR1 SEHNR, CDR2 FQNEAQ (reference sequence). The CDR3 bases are TGTGCCAGCAGCTTGACGGGTGGCTACACCTTC. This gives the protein CASSLTGGYTF.

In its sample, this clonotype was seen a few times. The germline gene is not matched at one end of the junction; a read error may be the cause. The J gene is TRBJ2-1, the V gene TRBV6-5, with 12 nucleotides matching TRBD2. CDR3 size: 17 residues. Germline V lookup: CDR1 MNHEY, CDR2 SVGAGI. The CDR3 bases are TGTGCCAGCAGCCCACGAGGCGGGACTAGCGGGTTCAATGAGAAGTTCTTC. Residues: CASSPRGGTSGFNEKFF.

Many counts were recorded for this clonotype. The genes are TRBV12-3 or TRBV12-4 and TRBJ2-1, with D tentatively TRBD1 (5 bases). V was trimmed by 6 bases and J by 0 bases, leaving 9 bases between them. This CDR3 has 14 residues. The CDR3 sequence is CASRSRVSYNEQFF. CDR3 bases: TGTGCCAGCAGGAGCAGGGTCTCCTACAATGAGCAGTTCTTC.

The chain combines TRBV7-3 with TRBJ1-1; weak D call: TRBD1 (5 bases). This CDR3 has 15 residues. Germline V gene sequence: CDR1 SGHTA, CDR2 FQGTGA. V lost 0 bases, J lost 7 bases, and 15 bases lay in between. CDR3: CASSLTPGGRGEAFF. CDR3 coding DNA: TGTGCCAGCAGCTTAACGCCGGGGGGTAGGGGTGAAGCTTTCTTT.

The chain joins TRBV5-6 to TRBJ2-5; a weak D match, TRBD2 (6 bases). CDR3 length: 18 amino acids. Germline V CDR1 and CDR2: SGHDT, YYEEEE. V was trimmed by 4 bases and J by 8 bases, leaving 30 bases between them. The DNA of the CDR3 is TGTGCCAGCAGCGATTGGAGACGGGTACAGCGGGTCCGGCACACCCAGTACTTC. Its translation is CASSDWRRVQRVRHTQYF.

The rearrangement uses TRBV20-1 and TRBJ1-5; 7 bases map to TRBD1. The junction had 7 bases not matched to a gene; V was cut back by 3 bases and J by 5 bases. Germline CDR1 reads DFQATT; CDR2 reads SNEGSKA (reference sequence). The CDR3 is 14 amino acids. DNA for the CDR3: TGCAGTGCTAGGGACAGGACCTCACATCAGCCCCAGCATTTT. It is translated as CSARDRTSHQPQHF.

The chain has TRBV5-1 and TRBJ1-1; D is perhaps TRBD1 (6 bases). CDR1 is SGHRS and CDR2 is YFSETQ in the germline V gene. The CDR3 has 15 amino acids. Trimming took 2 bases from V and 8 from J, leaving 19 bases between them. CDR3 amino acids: CASSFLPGGQGEAFF. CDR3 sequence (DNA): TGCGCCAGCAGCTTTTTACCGGGAGGCCAGGGGGAAGCTTTCTTT.

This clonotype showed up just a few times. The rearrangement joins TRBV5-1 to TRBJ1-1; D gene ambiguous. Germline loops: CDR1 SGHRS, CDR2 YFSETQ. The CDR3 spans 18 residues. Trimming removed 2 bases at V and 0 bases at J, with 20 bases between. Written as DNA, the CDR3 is TGCGCCAGCAGCTTCGAGGGTGAATCCTACTCTCTGAACACTGAAGCTTTCTTT. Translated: CASSFEGESYSLNTEAFF.